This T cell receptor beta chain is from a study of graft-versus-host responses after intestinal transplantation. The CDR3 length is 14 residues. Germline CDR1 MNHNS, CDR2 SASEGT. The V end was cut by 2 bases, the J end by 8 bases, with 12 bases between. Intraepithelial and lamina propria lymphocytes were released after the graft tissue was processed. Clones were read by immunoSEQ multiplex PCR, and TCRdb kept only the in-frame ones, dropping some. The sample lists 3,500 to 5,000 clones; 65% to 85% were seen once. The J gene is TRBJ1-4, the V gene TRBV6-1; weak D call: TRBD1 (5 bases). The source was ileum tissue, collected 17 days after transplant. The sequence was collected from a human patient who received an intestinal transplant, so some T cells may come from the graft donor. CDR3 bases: TGTGCCAGCAGTGAATATGCAGGGAACGAAAAACTGTTTTTT. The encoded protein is CASSEYAGNEKLFF.